The T cell receptor beta chain described here comes from a study of cytomegalovirus exposure and HLA in healthy donors. Study results and caveats: Cytomegalovirus association was listed for 164 TCR beta chains. According to a later analysis, most TCR beta chains associated with CMV appeared HLA-restricted. Later analysis associated a missense DCLRE1C variant with TCR beta V- and J-gene trimming.

Of note for this clone: Its antigen remains unidentified.

Germline lookup yields CDR1 SEHNR and CDR2 FQNEAQ (reference sequence). The CDR3 has 13 amino acids. Trimming cost V 3 bases and J 0 bases, with 6 bases left between them. 60 Vbeta and 13 Jbeta primers were used in PCR. Source study methods: There were about 80 million unique TCR beta chains by a later count, and approximately 11 million of them were shared. The method was immunoSEQ multiplex PCR; TCRdb's version includes in-frame clones alone and lacks a portion of them. V and J calls and clone size are those listed in that table; D and trimming were worked out from the DNA. The table lists over 90,000 clones, with about 3% in the top ten.

Input material: PBMCs. The chain recombines TRBV7-9 with TRBJ2-7; D uncertain. The source of this sequence is a man aged 40-50 years in good health and CMV-seronegative. CDR3 nucleotide sequence: TGTGCCAGCAGCTTTGCGTCCTCCTACGAGCAGTACTTC. Amino acids: CASSFASSYEQYF.